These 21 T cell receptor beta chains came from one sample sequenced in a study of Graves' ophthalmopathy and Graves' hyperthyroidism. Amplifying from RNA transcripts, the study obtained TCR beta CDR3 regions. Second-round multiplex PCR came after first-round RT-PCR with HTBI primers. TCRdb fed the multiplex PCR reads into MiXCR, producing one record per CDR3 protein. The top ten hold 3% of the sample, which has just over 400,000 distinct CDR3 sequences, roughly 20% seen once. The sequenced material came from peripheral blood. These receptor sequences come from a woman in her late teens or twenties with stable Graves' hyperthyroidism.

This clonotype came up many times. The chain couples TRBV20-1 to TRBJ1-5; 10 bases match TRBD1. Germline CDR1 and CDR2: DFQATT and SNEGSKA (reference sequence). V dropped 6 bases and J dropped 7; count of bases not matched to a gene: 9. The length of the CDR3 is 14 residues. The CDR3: CSAGETGGEQPQHF. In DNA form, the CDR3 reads TGCAGTGCCGGAGAGACAGGGGGCGAGCAGCCCCAGCATTTT.

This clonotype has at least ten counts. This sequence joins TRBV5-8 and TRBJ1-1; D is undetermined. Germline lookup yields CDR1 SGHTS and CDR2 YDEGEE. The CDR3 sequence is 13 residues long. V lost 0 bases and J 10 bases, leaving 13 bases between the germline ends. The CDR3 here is CASSLEVGRVAFF. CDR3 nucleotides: TGTGCCAGCAGCTTGGAGGTGGGTCGGGTAGCTTTCTTT. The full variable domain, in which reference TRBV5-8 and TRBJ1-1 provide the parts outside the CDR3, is EAGVTQSPTHLIKTRGQQATLRCSPISGHTSVYWYQQALGLGLQFLLWYDEGEERNRGNFPPRFSGRQFPNYSSELNVNALELEDSALYLCASSLEVGRVAFFGQGTRLTVV.

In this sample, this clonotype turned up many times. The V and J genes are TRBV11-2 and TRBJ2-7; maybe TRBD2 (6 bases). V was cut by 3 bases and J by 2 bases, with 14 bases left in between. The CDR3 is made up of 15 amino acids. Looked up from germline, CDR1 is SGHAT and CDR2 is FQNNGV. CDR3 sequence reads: CASSFGFGGTYEQYF. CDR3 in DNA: TGTGCCAGCAGCTTCGGATTTGGGGGGACCTACGAGCAGTACTTC.

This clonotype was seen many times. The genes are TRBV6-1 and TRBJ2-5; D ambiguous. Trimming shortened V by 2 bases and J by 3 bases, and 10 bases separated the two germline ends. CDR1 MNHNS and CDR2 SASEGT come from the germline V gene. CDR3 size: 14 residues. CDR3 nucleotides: TGTGCCAGCAGTGAATCGGCCAGAGAAGAGACCCAGTACTTC. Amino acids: CASSESAREETQYF.

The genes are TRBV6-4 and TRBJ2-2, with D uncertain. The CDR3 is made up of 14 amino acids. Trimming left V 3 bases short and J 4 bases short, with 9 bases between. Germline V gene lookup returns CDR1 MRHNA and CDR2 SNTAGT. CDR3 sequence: CASSEGMSTGELFF. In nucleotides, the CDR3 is TGTGCCAGCAGTGAGGGTATGAGCACCGGGGAGCTGTTTTTT.

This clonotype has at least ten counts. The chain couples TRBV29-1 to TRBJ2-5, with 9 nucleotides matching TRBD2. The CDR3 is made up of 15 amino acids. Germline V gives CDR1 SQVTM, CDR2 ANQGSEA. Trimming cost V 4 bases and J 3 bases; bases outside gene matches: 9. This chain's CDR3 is CSVAPGLAGKETQYF. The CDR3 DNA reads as TGCAGCGTTGCCCCGGGGCTAGCGGGGAAAGAGACCCAGTACTTC. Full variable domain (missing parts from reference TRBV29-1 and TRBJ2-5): SAVISQKPSRDICQRGTSLTIQCQVDSQVTMMFWYRQQPGQSLTLIATANQGSEATYESGFVIDKFPISRPNLTFSTLTVSNMSPEDSSIYLCSVAPGLAGKETQYFGPGTRLLVL.

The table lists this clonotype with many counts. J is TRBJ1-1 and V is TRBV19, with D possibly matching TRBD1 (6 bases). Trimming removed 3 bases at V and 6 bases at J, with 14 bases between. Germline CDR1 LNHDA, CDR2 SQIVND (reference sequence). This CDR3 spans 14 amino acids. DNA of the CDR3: TGTGCCAGTAGTATGTCGACAGGACATCCTGAAGCTTTCTTT. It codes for CASSMSTGHPEAFF.

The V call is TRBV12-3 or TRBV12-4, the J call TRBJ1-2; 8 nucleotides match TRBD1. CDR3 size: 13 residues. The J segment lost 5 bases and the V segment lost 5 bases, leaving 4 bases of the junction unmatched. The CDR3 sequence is CASSQDRVYGYTF. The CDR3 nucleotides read TGTGCCAGCAGTCAGGACAGGGTGTATGGCTACACCTTC.

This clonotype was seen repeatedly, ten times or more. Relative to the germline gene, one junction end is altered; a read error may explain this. The CDR3 nucleotides read TGCGCCAGCAGCTCCGGACTGGAAGAGACCCAGTACTTC. It encodes CASSSGLEETQYF. The V and J genes are TRBV7-2 and TRBJ2-5; maybe TRBD2 (5 bases). Germline V gene lookup returns CDR1 SGHTA and CDR2 FQGNSA. This CDR3 contains 13 residues.

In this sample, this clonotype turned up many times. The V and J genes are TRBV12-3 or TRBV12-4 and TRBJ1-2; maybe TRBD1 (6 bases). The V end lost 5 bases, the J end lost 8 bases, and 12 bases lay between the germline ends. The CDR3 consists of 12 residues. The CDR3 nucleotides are TGTGCCAGCAGTATACAGGGCGGGGGCTACACCTTC. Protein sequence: CASSIQGGGYTF.

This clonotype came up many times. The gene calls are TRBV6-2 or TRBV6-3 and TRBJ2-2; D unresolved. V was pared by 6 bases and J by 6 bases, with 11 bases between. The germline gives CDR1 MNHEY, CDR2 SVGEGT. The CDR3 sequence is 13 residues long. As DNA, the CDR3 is TGTGCCAGCAGAGCGTTAGCCCCCGGGGAGCTGTTTTTT. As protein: CASRALAPGELFF.

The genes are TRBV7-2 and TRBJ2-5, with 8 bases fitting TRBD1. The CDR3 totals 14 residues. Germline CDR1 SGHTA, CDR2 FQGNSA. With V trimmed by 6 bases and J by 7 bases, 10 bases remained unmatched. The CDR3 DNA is TGTGCCAGCAGATTTCCCGGGACAGGTCCGACCCAGTACTTC. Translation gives CASRFPGTGPTQYF. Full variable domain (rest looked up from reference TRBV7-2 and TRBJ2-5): GAGVSQSPSNKVTEKGKDVELRCDPISGHTALYWYRQSLGQGLEFLIYFQGNSAPDKSGLPSDRFSAERTGGSVSTLTIQRTQQEDSAVYLCASRFPGTGPTQYFGPGTRLLVL.

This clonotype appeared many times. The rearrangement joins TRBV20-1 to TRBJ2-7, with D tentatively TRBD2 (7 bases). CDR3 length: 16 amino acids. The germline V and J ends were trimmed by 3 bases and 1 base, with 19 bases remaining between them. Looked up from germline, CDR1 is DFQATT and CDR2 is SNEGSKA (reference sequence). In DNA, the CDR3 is TGCAGTGCTAGCCGAGGGGGGGGCGATGGGTCCTACGAGCAGTACTTC. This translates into CSASRGGGDGSYEQYF.

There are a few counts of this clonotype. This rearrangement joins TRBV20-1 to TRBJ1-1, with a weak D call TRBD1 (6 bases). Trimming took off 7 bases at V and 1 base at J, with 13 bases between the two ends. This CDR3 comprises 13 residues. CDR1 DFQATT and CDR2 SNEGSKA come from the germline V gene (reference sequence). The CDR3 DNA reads TGCAGTGGTTTGGGACACTCGAACACTGAAGCTTTCTTT. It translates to CSGLGHSNTEAFF.

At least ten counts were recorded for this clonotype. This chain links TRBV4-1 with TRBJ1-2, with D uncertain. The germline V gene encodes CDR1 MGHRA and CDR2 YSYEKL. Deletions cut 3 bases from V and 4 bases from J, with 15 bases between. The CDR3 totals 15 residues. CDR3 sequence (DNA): TGCGCCAGCAGCCAGGGTCCCTTGGGCAGCTATGGCTACACCTTC. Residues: CASSQGPLGSYGYTF.

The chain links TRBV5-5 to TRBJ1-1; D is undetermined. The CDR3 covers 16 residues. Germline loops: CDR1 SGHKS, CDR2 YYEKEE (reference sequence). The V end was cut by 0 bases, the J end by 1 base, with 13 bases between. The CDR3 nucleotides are TGTGCCAGCAGCTTGGGGTATGACAACTCGAACACTGAAGCTTTCTTT. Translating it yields CASSLGYDNSNTEAFF.

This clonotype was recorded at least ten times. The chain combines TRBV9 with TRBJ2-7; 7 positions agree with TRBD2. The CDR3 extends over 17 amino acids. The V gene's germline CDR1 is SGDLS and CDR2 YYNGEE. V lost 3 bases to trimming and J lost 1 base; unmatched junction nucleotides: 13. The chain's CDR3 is CASSEGRSGGRSYEQYF. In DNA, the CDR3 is TGTGCCAGCAGCGAGGGACGGTCGGGCGGGAGATCCTACGAGCAGTACTTC.

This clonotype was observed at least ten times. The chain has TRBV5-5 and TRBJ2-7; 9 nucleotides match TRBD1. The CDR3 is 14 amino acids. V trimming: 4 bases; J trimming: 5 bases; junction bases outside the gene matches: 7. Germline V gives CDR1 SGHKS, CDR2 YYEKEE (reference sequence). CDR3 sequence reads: CASSPPRDRDEQYF. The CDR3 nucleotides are TGTGCCAGCAGCCCCCCTCGGGACAGGGACGAGCAGTACTTC.

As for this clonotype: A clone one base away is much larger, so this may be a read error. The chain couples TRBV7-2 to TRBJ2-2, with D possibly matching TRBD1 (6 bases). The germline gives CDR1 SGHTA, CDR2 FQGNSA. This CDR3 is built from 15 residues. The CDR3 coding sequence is TGTGCCAGCAGCTTATGGCAGGGGAGTTCCGGGGAGCTGTGTTTT. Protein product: CASSLWQGSSGELCF.

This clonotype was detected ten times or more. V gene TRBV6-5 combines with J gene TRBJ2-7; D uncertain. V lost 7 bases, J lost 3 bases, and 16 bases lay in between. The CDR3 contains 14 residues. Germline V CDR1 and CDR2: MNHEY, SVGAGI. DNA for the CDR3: TGTGCCAGCAACCTCCTCCCCTCCTTCTACGAGCAGTACTTC. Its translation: CASNLLPSFYEQYF.

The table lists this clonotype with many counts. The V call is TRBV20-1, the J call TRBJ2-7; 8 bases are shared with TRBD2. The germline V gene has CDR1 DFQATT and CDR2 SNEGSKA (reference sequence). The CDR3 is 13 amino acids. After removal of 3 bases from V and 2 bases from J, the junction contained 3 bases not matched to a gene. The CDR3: CSASLAGAYEQYF. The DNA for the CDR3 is TGCAGTGCTAGTCTAGCGGGCGCCTACGAGCAGTACTTC.